These T cell receptor beta chains were read from a single sample in a study of cytomegalovirus exposure and HLA in healthy donors. Libraries were prepared by immunoSEQ multiplex PCR; TCRdb keeps only in-frame clonotypes and omits some of them. The sample includes 250,000 or so clones, around 90% of them seen just once. The sequenced material came from PBMCs. The origin of the receptors is a girl aged 2-10 years in good health and CMV-seronegative. CDR3s include the opening cysteine and the closing phenylalanine or tryptophan. Each record gives: CDR3 length, V gene, clone size, D gene, J gene, CDR3 DNA, CDR3 protein. The D gene is left open where the match is weak. The size field is filled for only some rows; it gives once, few, many or a size class.

>16|TRBV5-6|.|TRBD1|TRBJ2-7
TGTGCCAGCAGCTGGGGGACAGGGGGCGCCCACTACGAGCAGTACTTC
CASSWGTGGAHYEQYF
>13|TRBV10-2|once|.|TRBJ2-7
TGCGCCAGCAGGACTGGCAGCTCCTACGAGCAGTACTTC
CASRTGSSYEQYF
>13|TRBV2|.|TRBD1|TRBJ1-2
TGTGCCAGCAGTGAAACCCAGGGGGATGGCTACACCTTC
CASSETQGDGYTF
>14|TRBV6-1|.|TRBD2|TRBJ2-7
TGTGCCAGCAGTGATCCGGGACTAGGGGACGAGCAGTACTTC
CASSDPGLGDEQYF
>14|TRBV7-2|.|TRBD2|TRBJ2-7
TGTGCCAGCAGGTTAGCGGGAGGGAACTACGAGCAGTACTTC
CASRLAGGNYEQYF
>15|TRBV6-1|.|TRBD1|TRBJ1-4
TGTGCCAGCAGTCAATCCGGGACAGGCGGAGAAAAACTGTTTTTT
CASSQSGTGGEKLFF
>18|TRBV9|.|TRBD1|TRBJ2-7
TGTGCCAGCAGCGTAGATGGGACAGGGTTATTGGACTCCTACGAGCAGTACTTC
CASSVDGTGLLDSYEQYF
>18|TRBV5-5|few|TRBD1|TRBJ2-7
TGTGCCAGCAGCTATGGGGAAGACAGGGTATGGTCCTACTACGAGCAGTACTTC
CASSYGEDRVWSYYEQYF
>17|TRBV6-1|.|TRBD2|TRBJ2-3
TGTGCCAGCAGTGAAGCCCCGGGGGGACTAGCGGGACCCACGCAGTATTTT
CASSEAPGGLAGPTQYF
>14|TRBV7-2|.|TRBD1|TRBJ1-1
TGTGCCAGCAGCCGGCAGGGGGGTAACACTGAAGCTTTCTTT
CASSRQGGNTEAFF
>15|TRBV27|.|.|TRBJ2-3
TGTGCCAGCAGTTTCGATCCCGGTATCACAGATACGCAGTATTTT
CASSFDPGITDTQYF
>15|TRBV10-2|.|TRBD1|TRBJ1-3
TGCGCCAGCAGTGAATCTTGGACAGGCGGAAACACCATATATTTT
CASSESWTGGNTIYF
>14|TRBV7-3|.|.|TRBJ1-6
TGTGCCAGCAGCTTAAACAGGCATAATTCACCCCTCCACTTT
CASSLNRHNSPLHF
>15|TRBV5-6|.|TRBD1|TRBJ1-6
TGTGCCAGCAGCCCGGACAGGGGAAAAAATTCACCCCTCCACTTT
CASSPDRGKNSPLHF
>13|TRBV6-6|.|.|TRBJ2-4
TGTGCCAGCAGCCCGGCCGCGGGGAACATTCAGTACTTC
CASSPAAGNIQYF
>16|TRBV6-5|.|TRBD1|TRBJ2-2
TGTGCCAGCAGTTACTCCGGGACAGCCCGCACCGGGGAGCTGTTTTTT
CASSYSGTARTGELFF
>16|TRBV11-1|.|.|TRBJ1-1
TGTGCCAGCAGCTATCAACCGGGGAGTTTGAACACTGAAGCTTTCTTT
CASSYQPGSLNTEAFF
>13|TRBV7-9|.|.|TRBJ2-5
TGTTCCAGCAGCCGACGGGATGCGGAGACCCAGTACTTC
CSSSRRDAETQYF
>14|TRBV7-2|.|.|TRBJ2-7
TGTGCCAGCAGCCCGCGGGGCTTCACCTACGAGCAGTACTTC
CASSPRGFTYEQYF
>12|TRBV18|.|.|TRBJ1-1
TGTGCCAGCTCATCAGGGCTTACTGAAGCTTTCTTT
CASSSGLTEAFF
>16|TRBV13|.|.|TRBJ2-1
TGTGCCAGCAGCTCCTCGGCCGGGAGAGGTTACAATGAGCAGTTCTTC
CASSSSAGRGYNEQFF
>17|TRBV27|.|.|TRBJ1-4
TGTGCCAGCAGTCTTATCTCCGGGGGGGGAACTACTGAAAAACTGTTTTTT
CASSLISGGGTTEKLFF
>15|TRBV11-2|.|.|TRBJ1-4
TGTGCCAGCAGCACCGAGGCAGGGCTGAATGAAAAACTGTTTTTT
CASSTEAGLNEKLFF
>19|TRBV13|.|TRBD2|TRBJ2-1
TGTGCCAGCAGCCCCGTCGAACTAGCGGGGCCGCCTTCCTACAATGAGCAGTTCTTC
CASSPVELAGPPSYNEQFF
>13|TRBV2|.|.|TRBJ2-7
TGTGCCAGCACCATCAGAGAGGCCTACGAGCAGTACTTC
CASTIREAYEQYF
>15|TRBV9|.|TRBD2|TRBJ2-1
TGTGCCAGCAGCGTAGTGACTAGCAGTAGGAATGAGCAGTTCTTC
CASSVVTSSRNEQFF
>14|TRBV14|.|TRBD2|TRBJ2-1
TGTGCCAGCAGCCAAGATCCGCTAGCGGGGTGGCAGTTCTTC
CASSQDPLAGWQFF
>15|TRBV5-5|.|.|TRBJ2-4
TGTGCCAGCAGTTCCGGCACAGTCGCCTTAGGCATTCAGTACTTC
CASSSGTVALGIQYF
>16|TRBV12-5|.|TRBD2|TRBJ2-2
TGTGCTAGTGGTTTGGTACGTAGCGGGAGTAGCGGGGAGCTGTTTTTT
CASGLVRSGSSGELFF
>15|TRBV14|.|TRBD1|TRBJ1-4
TGTGCCAGCAGTTCATGGGGACAGGGGAATGAAAAACTGTTTTTT
CASSSWGQGNEKLFF
>16|TRBV19|few|TRBD1|TRBJ2-3
TGTGCCAGTAGTATAGACTCACAGGGGTTCCTAAATACGCAGTATTTT
CASSIDSQGFLNTQYF
>16|TRBV27|.|.|TRBJ2-7
TGTGCCAGCAGTTTACCTAGTCCCGGGAAAGCCTACGAGCAGTACTTC
CASSLPSPGKAYEQYF
>14|TRBV10-1|.|TRBD2|TRBJ2-7
TGCGCCAGCAGTGAGACTAGCGGGGCTCTCGAGCAGTACTTC
CASSETSGALEQYF
>14|TRBV5-1|.|TRBD1|TRBJ1-1
TGCGCCAGCAGTCCGGGACAGAAGAACACTGAAGCTTTCTTT
CASSPGQKNTEAFF
>14|TRBV27|.|.|TRBJ2-1
TGTGCCAGCACCACCGACTTGTTCGGCAATGAGCAGTTCTTC
CASTTDLFGNEQFF
>14|TRBV6-6|.|TRBD1|TRBJ1-4
TGTGCCAGCAGTTACTCGACAGGGGAAGAAAAACTGTTTTTT
CASSYSTGEEKLFF
>14|TRBV28|.|.|TRBJ2-3
TGTGCCAGCATCCAGGATCAGGGAACAGATACGCAGTATTTT
CASIQDQGTDTQYF
>19|TRBV5-1|.|TRBD2|TRBJ2-3
TGCGCCAGCAGCCCGGGGACTAGCGGGAGGGCTAGAAGCACAGATACGCAGTATTTT
CASSPGTSGRARSTDTQYF
>13|TRBV18|.|.|TRBJ2-5
TGTGCCAGCTCACCACGTGTCGAAGAGACCCAGTACTTC
CASSPRVEETQYF
>15|TRBV7-9|.|TRBD1|TRBJ2-1
TGTGCCAGCAGCGCCCCGGGACAGTGGTACAATGAGCAGTTCTTC
CASSAPGQWYNEQFF
>15|TRBV7-2|.|.|TRBJ2-7
TGTGCCAGCAGCTTAGCTAGCGGAGGTGGCTACGAGCAGTACTTC
CASSLASGGGYEQYF
>14|TRBV10-3|.|TRBD1|TRBJ2-2
TGTGCCATCAGGGGACAGGAGTTCACCGGGGAGCTGTTTTTT
CAIRGQEFTGELFF
>15|TRBV19|.|.|TRBJ2-7
TGTGCCAGTAGTATAGATTACCTCTACTCCTACGAGCAGTACTTC
CASSIDYLYSYEQYF
>13|TRBV7-8|.|.|TRBJ1-2
TGTGCCAGCAGCCAGGGACTGGCCTATGGCTACACCTTC
CASSQGLAYGYTF
>15|TRBV14|.|TRBD2|TRBJ2-1
TGTGCCAGCACCCGGACTAGCGGGAGTTACAATGAGCAGTTCTTC
CASTRTSGSYNEQFF
>16|TRBV7-9|.|TRBD2|TRBJ2-1
TGTGCCAGCAGCTGGAGTCTAGCGGTCCTAAGGAATGAGCAGTTCTTC
CASSWSLAVLRNEQFF
>12|TRBV7-7|.|.|TRBJ2-2
TGTGCTAGCAGCTTTCAGGGCGGGGAGCTGTTTTTT
CASSFQGGELFF